The 28 T cell receptor beta chains below come from one sample, sequenced in a study of beta chain features in type 1 diabetes. Every bit of the isolated RNA underwent reverse transcription, so sequencing read expressed TCRB transcripts. Data came from immunoSEQ multiplex PCR; TCRdb stores just in-frame clones and leaves some out. This table holds some 200,000 clones, approximately 16% found once. Study-wide findings and caveats: Within each of all four CD4+ subsets, Type 1 diabetes patients had TCRB CDR3s that were moderately but significantly shorter.

These receptors have no identified antigens. The sequenced sample consisted of naive CD4+ T cells from blood. The receptor set was obtained from a young man with type 1 diabetes.

The V and J genes are TRBV5-1 and TRBJ2-1; 12 nucleotides align to TRBD2. CDR1 is SGHRS, CDR2 YFSETQ, per germline. Trimming cost V 1 base and J 7 bases; bases outside gene matches: 6. This CDR3 is built from 16 residues. CDR3 bases: TGCGCCAGCAGCTTGTCTAGCGGGAGGGCTAGGAATGAGCAGTTCTTC. This gives the protein CASSLSSGRARNEQFF.

This chain uses TRBV6-5 with TRBJ2-7; tentatively, D is TRBD2 (6 bases). The germline gives CDR1 MNHEY, CDR2 SVGAGI. The CDR3 loop spans 13 amino acids. V dropped 5 bases and J dropped 1 base, with 9 bases sitting between them. CDR3 residues: CASSREDSYEQYF. The CDR3 nucleotides are TGTGCCAGCAGTAGGGAGGATTCCTACGAGCAGTACTTC.

The V call is TRBV7-9, the J call TRBJ2-7, with TRBD1 matching 9 bases. The ends lost 2 bases at V and 6 bases at J; junction bases unmatched: 8. Germline-derived CDR1 and CDR2 are SEHNR and FQNEAQ (reference sequence). The CDR3 contains 15 residues. The CDR3 region is CASSLRTGALTEQYF. DNA of the CDR3: TGTGCCAGCAGCTTACGGACAGGGGCCCTAACCGAGCAGTACTTC.

V is TRBV27 and J is TRBJ1-2; no definite D call. Trimming removed 6 bases at V and 3 bases at J, with 17 bases between. The CDR3 covers 15 residues. Per germline, CDR1 MNHEY and CDR2 SMNVEV (reference sequence). The CDR3, as DNA: TGTGCCAGCAGACCTCGGACCACTGGGGACTATGGCTACACCTTC. Encoded protein: CASRPRTTGDYGYTF.

This chain links TRBV29-1 with TRBJ2-7; 7 bases are shared with TRBD2. CDR3 length: 11 amino acids. Germline V CDR1 and CDR2: SQVTM, ANQGSEA. Unmatched junction bases numbered 3, after V lost 6 bases and J lost 4 bases. CDR3 bases: TGCAGCGTCGGGACTATATACGAGCAGTACTTC. Amino acids: CSVGTIYEQYF.

The chain links TRBV4-1 to TRBJ1-5; TRBD1 aligns across 7 bases. The CDR3 extends over 16 amino acids. J lost 3 bases, V lost 0 bases, and 5 bases had no gene match. Germline V gene lookup returns CDR1 MGHRA and CDR2 YSYEKL. CDR3 protein: CASSQDLTGANQPQHF. CDR3 coding DNA: TGCGCCAGCAGCCAAGATCTAACAGGGGCCAATCAGCCCCAGCATTTT.

The chain combines TRBV9 with TRBJ2-1; possibly TRBD2 for D (6 bases). V dropped 4 bases and J dropped 6 bases, with 14 bases sitting between them. This CDR3 comprises 14 residues. The germline V gene encodes CDR1 SGDLS and CDR2 YYNGEE. This CDR3 is CASSLGGTPNEQFF. The CDR3 DNA sequence: TGTGCCAGCAGCCTTGGCGGGACTCCCAATGAGCAGTTCTTC.

This clone was seen only a few times. The rearrangement uses TRBV6-6 and TRBJ2-7, with D maybe TRBD1 (5 bases). The CDR3 spans 13 residues. CDR1 and CDR2 (germline): MNHNY, SVGAGI (reference sequence). V shed 8 bases and J shed 2 bases, with 13 bases lying between them. CDR3 protein: CASRTGATYEQYF. The CDR3 DNA sequence: TGTGCCAGCCGAACAGGCGCAACCTACGAGCAGTACTTC.

This clone has a handful of counts. The rearrangement uses TRBV29-1 and TRBJ2-1; 9 nucleotides align to TRBD2. Looked up from germline, CDR1 is SQVTM and CDR2 is ANQGSEA. This CDR3 contains 13 residues. Trimming removed 4 bases from V and 8 bases from J; junction bases left unmatched: 6. The CDR3 loop reads CSVASGKSDEQFF. Written as DNA, the CDR3 is TGCAGCGTTGCTAGCGGGAAGTCGGATGAGCAGTTCTTC.

The chain is built from TRBV30 and TRBJ1-1; unclear D gene. Trimming left V 7 bases short and J 0 bases short, with 15 bases between. Germline values: CDR1 GTSNPN, CDR2 SVGIG (reference sequence). This CDR3 has 14 amino acids. The CDR3 DNA follows: TGTGCCTCTGCGCGCCCACCTTTGAACACTGAAGCTTTCTTT. It yields the protein CASARPPLNTEAFF.

This clone has a handful of counts. The V and J genes are TRBV7-9 and TRBJ2-6; D gene ambiguous. The V gene's germline CDR1 is SEHNR and CDR2 FQNEAQ (reference sequence). Trimming pared 8 bases from V and 0 bases from J, leaving 20 bases between. The CDR3 is made up of 18 amino acids. The CDR3 sequence: CASGISGGRFSGANVLTF. CDR3 DNA: TGTGCCAGCGGGATCTCCGGCGGACGTTTCTCTGGGGCCAACGTCCTGACTTTC.

This clone was detected only a few times. V is TRBV9 and J is TRBJ2-1; TRBD2 matches at 10 bases. CDR1 SGDLS and CDR2 YYNGEE come from the germline V gene. V trimming: 4 bases; J trimming: 3 bases; junction bases outside the gene matches: 4. The CDR3 has 15 residues. The CDR3 is CASSTWTSGYNEQFF. Here the CDR3 DNA reads TGTGCCAGCAGCACCTGGACTAGCGGCTACAATGAGCAGTTCTTC.

The chain couples TRBV13 to TRBJ2-7; 7 positions agree with TRBD1. V was pared by 5 bases and J by 1 base, with 5 bases of the junction left unmatched. Germline CDR1 reads PRHDT; CDR2 reads FYEKMQ (reference sequence). CDR3 length: 14 residues. The CDR3 sequence: CASSIDRASYEQYF. The CDR3 region has the DNA TGTGCCAGCAGCATCGACAGGGCGTCCTACGAGCAGTACTTC. Based on the CDR3 plus reference TRBV13 and TRBJ2-7, the full variable domain is AAGVIQSPRHLIKEKRETATLKCYPIPRHDTVYWYQQGPGQDPQFLISFYEKMQSDKGSIPDRFSAQQFSDYHSELNMSSLELGDSALYFCASSIDRASYEQYFGPGTRLTVT.

The chain recombines TRBV29-1 with TRBJ2-2, with D perhaps TRBD1 (6 bases). The length of the CDR3 is 13 residues. From germline, CDR1 is SQVTM and CDR2 ANQGSEA. V gave up 4 bases and J gave up 4 bases, with 10 bases separating them. CDR3 loop: CSVVQGVTGELFF. CDR3 bases: TGCAGCGTTGTACAGGGTGTCACCGGGGAGCTGTTTTTT.

The rearrangement uses TRBV9 and TRBJ2-1, with 13 bases aligning to TRBD2. The CDR3 is 18 residues long. Unmatched junction bases numbered 4, after V lost 0 bases and J lost 1 base. Looked up from germline, CDR1 is SGDLS and CDR2 is YYNGEE. The CDR3 DNA reads as TGTGCCAGCAGCGTAGAACTAGCGGGAGGGCCGTCCTACAATGAGCAGTTCTTC. The encoded protein is CASSVELAGGPSYNEQFF. Together with reference TRBV9 and TRBJ2-1, the CDR3 gives the full variable domain: DSGVTQTPKHLITATGQRVTLRCSPRSGDLSVYWYQQSLDQGLQFLIQYYNGEERAKGNILERFSAQQFPDLHSELNLSSLELGDSALYFCASSVELAGGPSYNEQFFGPGTRLTVL.

This clone was observed a handful of times. The chain recombines TRBV7-2 with TRBJ1-5; D call uncertain. The V end was cut by 1 base, the J end by 6 bases, with 10 bases between. The CDR3 length is 14 residues. Germline CDR1 SGHTA, CDR2 FQGNSA. This CDR3 is CASSLGGFSQPQHF. The CDR3 DNA reads TGTGCCAGCAGCTTAGGGGGATTCTCTCAGCCCCAGCATTTT.

A few counts support this clone. The same CDR3 is also encoded by other DNA sequences in this sample. The J gene is TRBJ2-7, the V gene TRBV7-2; D is unclear. Per germline, CDR1 SGHTA and CDR2 FQGNSA. The CDR3 runs 11 residues. The ends were cut back, 4 bases at V and 3 bases at J, with 4 bases in the middle. In DNA form, the CDR3 reads TGTGCCAGCAGCTCCGTCTACGAGCAGTACTTC. Translated: CASSSVYEQYF.

This clone was picked up a small number of times. The chain uses TRBV5-1 and TRBJ2-2; 10 bases match TRBD2. Per germline, CDR1 SGHRS and CDR2 YFSETQ. V dropped 1 base and J dropped 5; count of bases not matched to a gene: 5. The CDR3 runs to 16 residues. CDR3 nucleotide sequence: TGCGCCAGCAGCTTGTTGGCTAGCGGGAGTACCGGGGAGCTGTTTTTT. This encodes CASSLLASGSTGELFF. Full variable domain (remainder filled in from reference TRBV5-1 and TRBJ2-2): KAGVTQTPRYLIKTRGQQVTLSCSPISGHRSVSWYQQTPGQGLQFLFEYFSETQRNKGNFPGRFSGRQFSNSRSEMNVSTLELGDSALYLCASSLLASGSTGELFFGEGSRLTVL.

This clone was counted only a few times. The chain links TRBV2 to TRBJ2-3; no clear D. The CDR3 consists of 14 residues. The germline gives CDR1 SNHLY, CDR2 FYNNEI. V dropped 7 bases and J dropped 1 base, with 12 bases sitting between them. CDR3 residues: CASNRVQGTDTQYF. In nucleotides, the CDR3 is TGTGCCAGCAACCGAGTCCAGGGCACAGATACGCAGTATTTT.

This clone was seen a handful of times. The V call is TRBV30, the J call TRBJ1-5, with D possibly being TRBD1 (5 bases). Germline V lookup: CDR1 GTSNPN, CDR2 SVGIG (reference sequence). The CDR3 runs 13 residues. V dropped 0 bases and J dropped 7 bases, with 10 bases sitting between them. The CDR3 reads CAWSVQGRQPQHF. In DNA form, the CDR3 reads TGTGCCTGGAGTGTCCAGGGTAGGCAGCCCCAGCATTTT.

The chain joins TRBV5-1 to TRBJ2-1; D is uncertain. Germline V lookup: CDR1 SGHRS, CDR2 YFSETQ. CDR3 length: 13 residues. V dropped 0 bases and J dropped 5 bases, with 6 bases sitting between them. CDR3 bases: TGCGCCAGCAGCTTGGGGGCTAACAATGAGCAGTTCTTC. Protein: CASSLGANNEQFF.

The genes are TRBV9 and TRBJ2-7, with D perhaps matching TRBD1 (5 bases). The CDR3 is made up of 14 amino acids. V was clipped by 2 bases and J by 3 bases, with 12 bases between them. Germline V CDR1 and CDR2: SGDLS, YYNGEE. The CDR3 reads CASSVRDISYEQYF. The CDR3 coding sequence is TGTGCCAGCAGCGTCAGGGATATAAGCTACGAGCAGTACTTC. The complete variable domain, with remaining parts taken from reference TRBV9 and TRBJ2-7, reads DSGVTQTPKHLITATGQRVTLRCSPRSGDLSVYWYQQSLDQGLQFLIQYYNGEERAKGNILERFSAQQFPDLHSELNLSSLELGDSALYFCASSVRDISYEQYFGPGTRLTVT.

This clone appeared a few times. The chain joins TRBV28 to TRBJ2-7; D ambiguous. The CDR3 runs 13 residues. Germline V CDR1 and CDR2: MDHEN, SYDVKM. Trimming took 2 bases from V and 6 from J, leaving 11 bases between them. In DNA, the CDR3 is TGTGCCAGCAGTTTAGGAATTCCCCCCGAGCAGTACTTC. Its protein is CASSLGIPPEQYF.

V usage is TRBV11-2 and J usage is TRBJ2-4; D is undetermined. Trimming pared 3 bases from V and 1 base from J, leaving 10 bases between. This CDR3 comprises 15 residues. CDR1 is SGHAT, CDR2 FQNNGV, per germline. The CDR3 loop is CASSFIDTAKNIQYF. CDR3 in DNA: TGTGCCAGCAGCTTTATCGATACGGCCAAAAACATTCAGTACTTC.

This clone was found a few times. The gene calls are TRBV29-1 and TRBJ2-1; the D gene is possibly TRBD1 (6 bases). Trimming pared 6 bases from V and 3 bases from J, leaving 15 bases between. CDR1 is SQVTM and CDR2 is ANQGSEA in the germline V gene. The CDR3 is 14 residues long. The CDR3 spells CSVVRDTNYNEQFF. In DNA, the CDR3 is TGCAGCGTCGTCCGGGACACCAACTACAATGAGCAGTTCTTC.

The J gene is TRBJ2-1, the V gene TRBV2; no definite D call. Per the germline V gene, CDR1 is SNHLY and CDR2 is FYNNEI. The CDR3 runs 12 residues. Trimming took 8 bases from V and 10 from J, leaving 15 bases between them. CDR3 sequence reads: CASGRERGEQFF. The CDR3 nucleotides read TGTGCCAGCGGAAGGGAACGAGGAGAGCAGTTCTTC.

V is TRBV30 and J is TRBJ1-2, with D unclear. This CDR3 is 15 amino acids long. V was pared by 0 bases and J by 8 bases, with 19 bases between. Germline V CDR1 and CDR2: GTSNPN, SVGIG (reference sequence). The CDR3 here is CAWSVEALGSQGYTF. DNA for the CDR3: TGTGCCTGGAGTGTAGAGGCTTTGGGCAGCCAGGGCTACACCTTC.

The chain carries TRBV5-1 and TRBJ2-7; tentative D call: TRBD1 (6 bases). Deletions cut 0 bases from V and 7 bases from J, with 14 bases between. The CDR3 totals 14 residues. The germline V gene has CDR1 SGHRS and CDR2 YFSETQ. The DNA for the CDR3 is TGCGCCAGCAGCTTGGACAGGGTCGAGTTGGAGCAGTACTTC. It specifies CASSLDRVELEQYF.